This paragraph covers one T cell receptor (beta chain) sequence. What it recognizes is unknown. Sequencing of TCR beta drew on CD8+ and CD4+ T cells from blood. This sample was taken from a study of CD8 T cells in Susac syndrome. In the study overall: Sequencing included Susac syndrome patients, over five of them with active disease and under 10 in remission. Study-wide points: The Susac syndrome CD4+ T cell repertoires displayed no clonal expansion.

CDR3 length equals 16 residues. The V segment lost 5 bases and the J segment 7 bases; nucleotides outside the gene matches: 17. Germline V lookup: CDR1 SQVTM, CDR2 ANQGSEA. Random hexamers were used to reverse transcribe roughly 0.45 to 1 ug of RNA. An immunoSEQ multiplex PCR amplified TCR beta CDR3 over 54 Vbeta and 13 Jbeta. A single record per CDR3 protein comes from TCRdb applying MiXCR to the immunoSEQ multiplex PCR reads. Among about 240,000 distinct CDR3 sequences listed, 90% to 97% were seen once. The J gene is TRBJ1-2, the V gene TRBV29-1, with TRBD1 matching 9 bases. This sequence was found in a human donor with Susac syndrome. The sequenced material came from CD4+ T cells from PBMCs. CDR3 in DNA: TGCAGCGTTAGCTGGACCGGGACAGGGACGAAGAGTGGCTACACCTTC. Amino acids: CSVSWTGTGTKSGYTF. Full variable domain (outside the CDR3, taken from reference TRBV29-1 and TRBJ1-2): SAVISQKPSRDICQRGTSLTIQCQVDSQVTMMFWYRQQPGQSLTLIATANQGSEATYESGFVIDKFPISRPNLTFSTLTVSNMSPEDSSIYLCSVSWTGTGTKSGYTFGSGTRLTVV.